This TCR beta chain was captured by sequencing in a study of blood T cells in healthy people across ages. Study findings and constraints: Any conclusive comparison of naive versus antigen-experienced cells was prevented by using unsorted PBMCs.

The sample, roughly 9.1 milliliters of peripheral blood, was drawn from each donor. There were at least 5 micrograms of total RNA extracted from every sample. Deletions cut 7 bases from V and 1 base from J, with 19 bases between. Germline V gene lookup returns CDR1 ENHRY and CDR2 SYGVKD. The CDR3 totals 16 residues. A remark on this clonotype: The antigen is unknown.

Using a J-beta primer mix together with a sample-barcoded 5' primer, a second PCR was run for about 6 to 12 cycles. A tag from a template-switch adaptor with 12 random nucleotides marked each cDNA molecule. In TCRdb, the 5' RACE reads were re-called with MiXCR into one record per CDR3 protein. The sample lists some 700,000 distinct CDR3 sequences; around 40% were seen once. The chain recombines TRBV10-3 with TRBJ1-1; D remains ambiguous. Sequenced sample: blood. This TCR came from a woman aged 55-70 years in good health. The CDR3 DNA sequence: TGTGCCATCAATGGTTCGGTCGGGCTCCCGAACACTGAAGCTTTCTTT. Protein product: CAINGSVGLPNTEAFF.